This entry describes one T cell receptor (beta chain). Its specific antigen is unknown. No much larger clonotype is one base removed from it; base qualities were not supplied. The sample originates from a study of regulatory T cells in long-lasting Graves disease (dated by TCRdb to the early 2020s). Background for the entire study: Antithyroid drugs had been taken for less than 3 months by newly diagnosed Graves' disease patients. Persistent Graves' disease patients were compared with newly diagnosed Graves' disease patients by peripheral blood TCR sequencing and RNA sequencing. The study was conducted in China and was registered as a clinical trial. A total of roughly 33 samples were covered by TCR sequencing, comprising approximately 13 persistent and about 20 newly diagnosed Graves' disease patients. Broader findings and caveats from the paper: A larger number of public clonotypes was shared among persistent patients (about 2,700) than among newly diagnosed patients (around 870). Sequencing and analysis were limited to the TCR beta chain. Only peripheral blood was studied, because thyroid tissue, the primary lesion, was inaccessible. Preferential use of TRBV28, TRBJ1-2 and TRBJ2-5 was observed in persistent disease, whereas TRBV20-1 and TRBJ2-1 were favored in newly diagnosed disease. The authors acknowledged the small sample size as a limitation that may reduce accuracy. Persistent Graves' disease patients showed lower TCR Shannon entropy and fewer highly expanded clones than newly diagnosed patients, suggesting clonal expansion.

The library was obtained by multiplex PCR. For sequencing, an Illumina HiSeq 4000 was employed. TCR beta libraries were built with iRepertoire HTBI primers and Arm-PCR amplification of CDR3 regions. Before sequencing, the PCR products underwent gel purification. The study's processing was this. Across samples, some 62 TRBV and around 15 TRBJ segments were identified and used for gene usage analysis of CDR3 amino acid clonotypes. COPE and FqMerger were used to merge the filtered high-quality paired reads into contigs. BLAST was used to align contigs to the IMGT TRBV, TRBD and TRBJ reference genes, and CDR3 was defined following IMGT. Any clonotype with a frequency above 0.1% was classified as a highly expanded clone. Repertoire diversity was measured by Shannon entropy, and V-J evenness by the Gini coefficient. A clonotype was considered public if more than one individual shared it. TCRdb trimmed public reads at Q25 via fastp, called clones via MiXCR and kept in-frame beta chains. Rows merge per CDR3 protein into single entries with the most common DNA and genes. The V and J calls were determined by TCRdb, not by the authors. The sample profile shows fewer than 450,000 distinct CDR3 sequences; roughly 15% of them were found once. The ten most abundant clones make up about 8.3% of the sample.

Between the V and J ends, shortened by 8 bases and 5 bases respectively, the junction contains 12 bases. The CDR3 numbers 13 residues from cysteine through phenylalanine. Only CDR3 DNA remains: 39 bases, in frame from the first base. The germline V gene specifies SGHTA as CDR1 and FQGTGA as CDR2. The time point label corresponds to: newly diagnosed GD, antithyroid drugs for less than 3 months. For both TCR sequencing and RNA sequencing, RNA was extracted from PBMCs using TRIzol. The diagnosis of Graves' disease followed American Thyroid Association guidelines. Patients were recruited from an endocrinology department in Xi'an, China. Each patient gave 8.5 to 9.5 milliliters of peripheral blood, collected in an EDTA anticoagulant tube. Ficoll Paque Plus density gradient separation was used to isolate PBMCs, and no further T cell sorting was performed. An Agilent 2100 Bioanalyzer and agarose gel were used to assess RNA quality, and a NanoDrop 2000 was used to measure RNA concentration.

The sample also formed part of further work on T cells in Graves' hyperthyroidism and ophthalmopathy. From that second study: Stable Graves' hyperthyroidism was defined as no progression to ophthalmopathy during 18 months of follow-up. Hyperthyroidism patients were newly diagnosed, with disease duration under 2 months, and aged 18 to 65 years. Exclusion was applied to patients with uncontrolled infections, other autoimmune diseases, pregnancy or lactation. Diagnoses relied on clinical symptoms, serum thyroxine and TRAb, thyroid ultrasound and orbital computed tomography. A first-round RT-PCR of the TCR CDR3 used the HTBI primer set with the Qiagen OneStep RT-PCR kit. Most expanded thyroid clonotypes (frequency above 0.001) were also detected in blood, suggesting blood repertoires may reflect thyroid immune responses. Ophthalmopathy was separated from stable hyperthyroidism by a 13 V-J signature model, with approximately 85% sensitivity and roughly 81% specificity obtained in cross-validation and 80%/75% obtained in testing. During validation, the model predicted progression to ophthalmopathy a median of around 7 months ahead of onset, with around 70% sensitivity and more than 72% specificity. To identify TCR V-J signatures that set the groups apart, the researchers used a discovery cohort of about a hundred patients, made up of 40 to 45 with Graves' ophthalmopathy and about 59 with stable Graves' hyperthyroidism. Prospective prediction of ophthalmopathy was tested in an independent validation cohort of 18 to 20 hyperthyroidism patients and 17 patients who later progressed to ophthalmopathy. For training and testing, the 100 or so patients in the discovery cohort were randomly divided in a 7:3 ratio. In addition, the study compared T-cell repertoires in thyroid tissue and in blood from roughly six Graves' hyperthyroidism patients. After blood sampling, hyperthyroidism patients were treated with methimazole at a starting dose of 30 mg daily, and ophthalmopathy patients were treated with high-dose intravenous methylprednisolone. A second multiplex PCR round built the libraries, followed by size selection and purification. The libraries were sequenced on an Illumina HiSeq2000 using paired-end 100 bp reads. Raw data were processed with SOAPnuke, discarding reads with adapters, uncalled bases, mean Phred below 15, or no exact constant-primer or identifier match. High-quality paired reads were merged with COPE v1.2.5, and unique nucleotide sequences were defined as clonotypes. MiTCR v1.1 was used to align clonotypes to the IMGT TRBV, TRBD and TRBJ reference segments. The analysis included only V-J combinations with a frequency above 0.0001, which together covered approximately 99% of the repertoires. The TCS score was defined as F50 (clonal expansion) divided by E x V (chaos), with BLOSUM62-based TCRdist calculated between CDR3 peptides within each V-J. Welch's t-statistics and random forest reduced just over 500 V-J features to 13, which were used in a naive Bayes classifier (R e1071). Sample size was not statistically predetermined, and investigators were not blinded to group allocation. The paper describes TCR Vbeta CDR3 sequencing of 135 peripheral blood samples, made up of 43 ophthalmopathy patients, 70 to 80 hyperthyroidism patients and about 17 progressor patients.

The clonotype originates from a woman between 40 and 50 years old with Graves disease. Donor details come from another sample of the same person, matched by shared clones. Here the chain combines TRBV7-3 and TRBJ2-2; the D region possibly corresponds to TRBD2 (5 bases align). The specimen comprised peripheral blood mononuclear cells (PBMCs), sampled at new diagnosis, from a patient treated with antithyroid drugs. The sequenced DNA is TGTGCCAGCGGGAGCGTTGGTACCGGGGAGCTGTTTTTT. Its protein reads: CASGSVGTGELFF. Here the CDR3 is joined to the reference TRBV7-3 and TRBJ2-2 genes, and the full variable domain is: GAGVSQTPSNKVTEKGKYVELRCDPISGHTALYWYRQSLGQGPEFLIYFQGTGAADDSGLPNDRFFAVRPEGSVSTLKIQRTERGDSAVYLCASGSVGTGELFFGEGSRLTVL.